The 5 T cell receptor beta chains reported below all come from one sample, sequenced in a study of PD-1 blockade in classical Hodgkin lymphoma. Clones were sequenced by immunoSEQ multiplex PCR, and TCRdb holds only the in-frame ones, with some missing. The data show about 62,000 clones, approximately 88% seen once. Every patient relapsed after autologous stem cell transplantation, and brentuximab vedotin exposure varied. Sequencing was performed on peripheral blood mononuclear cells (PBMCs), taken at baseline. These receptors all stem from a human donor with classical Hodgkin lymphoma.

CDR3 sequence (DNA): TGTGCCAGCAGGCCGGAGGGACTACCTTACGAGCAGTACTTC. Residues: CASRPEGLPYEQYF. J is TRBJ2-7 and V is TRBV25-1; 7 nucleotides align to TRBD2. Germline CDR1 reads MGHDK; CDR2 reads SYGVNS. Trimming removed 6 bases from V and 4 bases from J; junction bases left unmatched: 9. The CDR3 runs 14 residues.

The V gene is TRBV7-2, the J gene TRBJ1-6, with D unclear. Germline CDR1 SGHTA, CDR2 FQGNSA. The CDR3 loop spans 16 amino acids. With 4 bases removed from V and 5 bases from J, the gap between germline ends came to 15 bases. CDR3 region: CASSWSGVSNNSPLHF. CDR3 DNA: TGTGCCAGCAGCTGGAGCGGGGTATCCAATAATTCACCCCTCCACTTT.

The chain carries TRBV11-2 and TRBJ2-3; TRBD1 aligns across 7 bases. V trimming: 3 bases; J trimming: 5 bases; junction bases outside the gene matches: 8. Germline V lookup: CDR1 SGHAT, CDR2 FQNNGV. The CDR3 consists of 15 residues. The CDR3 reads CASSFRDRVVDTQYF. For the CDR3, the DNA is TGTGCCAGCAGCTTCCGAGACAGGGTTGTAGATACGCAGTATTTT.

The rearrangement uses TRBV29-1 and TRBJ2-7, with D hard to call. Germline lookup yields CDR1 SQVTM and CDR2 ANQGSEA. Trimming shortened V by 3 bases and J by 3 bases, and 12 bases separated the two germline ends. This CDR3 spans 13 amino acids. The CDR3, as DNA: TGCAGCGTTGAGGCAGGTCCAGGCTACGAGCAGTACTTC. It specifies CSVEAGPGYEQYF.

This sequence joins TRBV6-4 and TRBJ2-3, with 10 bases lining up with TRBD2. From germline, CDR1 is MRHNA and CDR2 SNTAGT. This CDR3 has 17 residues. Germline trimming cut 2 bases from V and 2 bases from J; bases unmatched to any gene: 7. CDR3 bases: TGTGCCAGCAGTGACAGTAGCGGGGGGAGCCCCACAGATACGCAGTATTTT. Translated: CASSDSSGGSPTDTQYF.